The clone carrying this TCR beta chain was seen more than once but under ten times. Its antigen is not known. The data were obtained in a study of identifying expanded T cells in peripheral blood. No infections or other immune events were documented during collection. Some clones are missing from TCRdb's copy, which holds only in-frame ones; the method was immunoSEQ multiplex PCR. Seen here are over 100,000 clones, approximately 90% observed once, and the top ten hold 7.5% to 9.5%. V lost 2 bases, J lost 2 bases, and 4 bases lay in between. The length of the CDR3 is 11 residues. The germline V gene has CDR1 GTSNPN and CDR2 SVGIG (reference sequence). General observations from the study: Variance in clone template counts between roughly 2-week samples significantly increased with total template count across all healthy donors. Over approximately two and four weeks, about 15 and 19 clones changed, versus roughly 1.1 between replicates.

This rearrangement joins TRBV30 to TRBJ2-7; D gene unclear. The TCR comes from a person aged 18 to 70 in good health. The specimen was blood. CDR3 region: CAWSKAYEQYF. CDR3 DNA sequence: TGTGCCTGGAGTAAGGCCTACGAGCAGTACTTC.